This T cell receptor beta chain was retrieved from a study of blood T cell repertoires in COVID-19. Repertoires were generated with immunoSEQ multiplex PCR, while TCRdb's copy carries only in-frame clones and drops some. The table shows fewer than 350,000 clones, with more than 75% occurring only once. The V end lost 3 bases, the J end lost 4 bases, and 21 bases lay between the germline ends. The CDR3 consists of 17 residues. Looked up from germline, CDR1 is MGHDK and CDR2 is SYGVNS. Clinical histories supplied by participants themselves formed the basis of cohort assignment. Sequencing was done on a sample of PBMCs or T cells enriched from blood (not recorded which). The chain links TRBV25-1 to TRBJ2-5; possibly TRBD1 for D (5 bases). The receptor was derived from a woman aged 55-69 years in a cohort exposed to, infected with or recovered from COVID-19 (not recorded which). As DNA, the CDR3 is TGTGCCAGCAGTGACAAGTGGGTGGGGCGAGGCATAGAGACCCAGTACTTC. Translating it yields CASSDKWVGRGIETQYF.